This T cell receptor beta chain was obtained from a study of blood T cell repertoires in COVID-19. In the study overall: From T cells, B-cell-depleted T cells, or PBMCs came the material, which was cDNA or gDNA.

TCRdb's copy holds only in-frame clones and misses some; the assay was immunoSEQ multiplex PCR. The sample lists roughly 280,000 clones, 88% occurring once. Enrolled during active infection, Seattle patients were then followed longitudinally. Sequencing was carried out using peripheral blood. This sequence was found in a woman aged 30 to 39 with COVID-19, enrolled during active disease.

The CDR3 sequence: CSASRAGGVGSYEQYF. The DNA for the CDR3 is TGCAGTGCTAGTAGGGCCGGCGGGGTGGGGTCCTACGAGCAGTACTTC. The rearrangement joins TRBV20-1 to TRBJ2-7; perhaps TRBD2 as D (6 bases). This CDR3 spans 16 amino acids. V was clipped by 3 bases and J by 1 base, with 19 bases between them. From germline, CDR1 is DFQATT and CDR2 SNEGSKA (reference sequence).